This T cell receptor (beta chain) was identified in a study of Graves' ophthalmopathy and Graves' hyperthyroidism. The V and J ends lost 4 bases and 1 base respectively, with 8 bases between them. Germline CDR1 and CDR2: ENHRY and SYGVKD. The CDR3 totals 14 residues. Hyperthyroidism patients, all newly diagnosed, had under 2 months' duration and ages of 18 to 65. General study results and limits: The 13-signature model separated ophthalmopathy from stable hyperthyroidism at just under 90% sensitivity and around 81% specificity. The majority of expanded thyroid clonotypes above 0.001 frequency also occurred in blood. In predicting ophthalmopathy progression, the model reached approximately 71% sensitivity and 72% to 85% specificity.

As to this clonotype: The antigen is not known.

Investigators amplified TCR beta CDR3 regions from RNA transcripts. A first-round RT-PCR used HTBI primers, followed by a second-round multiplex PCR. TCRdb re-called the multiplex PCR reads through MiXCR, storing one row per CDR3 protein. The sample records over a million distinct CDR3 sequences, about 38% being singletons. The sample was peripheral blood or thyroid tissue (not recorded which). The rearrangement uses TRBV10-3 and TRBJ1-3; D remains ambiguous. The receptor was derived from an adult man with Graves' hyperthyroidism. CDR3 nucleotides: TGTGCCATCAGTGGGTCGAAATCTGGAAACACCATATATTTT. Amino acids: CAISGSKSGNTIYF.